One sample yielded the 22 T cell receptor beta chains listed below, sequenced in a study of shared clonotypes between healthy human individuals. Here immunoSEQ multiplex PCR was the method, and the copy in TCRdb shows in-frame clones only, minus some. Counted here are 2 million to 3 million clones, 93% occurring once; the ten biggest clones make up about 0.34%. The material sequenced was naive CD4+ T cells from PBMCs. Subset reported: CD45RA+ positively selected. Receptors originate from a man aged 18 to 30 in good health. Some clones in this sample may be carry-over from other donors' samples.

This chain uses TRBV15 with TRBJ1-4; D unresolved. V gave up 8 bases and J gave up 8 bases, with 15 bases separating them. CDR3 length: 13 amino acids. Germline V gene sequence: CDR1 LNHNV, CDR2 YYDKDF (reference sequence). This CDR3 reads CATRPGLGEKLFF. DNA for the CDR3: TGTGCCACCCGACCTGGACTGGGAGAAAAACTGTTTTTT.

The rearrangement uses TRBV5-1 and TRBJ2-5, with D uncertain. The DNA matches TRBJ2-7 better at its end, which makes the J call doubtful. CDR1 is SGHRS and CDR2 is YFSETQ in the germline V gene. The CDR3 length is 14 residues. The CDR3 DNA sequence: TGCGCCAGCAGCTTCTCTTCTAAGGGCTACGAGCAGTACTTC. Its translation: CASSFSSKGYEQYF.

The chain recombines TRBV15 with TRBJ2-7; 7 bases fit TRBD1. Germline assignment: CDR1 LNHNV and CDR2 YYDKDF (reference sequence). The J segment lost 6 bases and the V segment lost 1 base, leaving 12 bases of the junction unmatched. The CDR3 totals 16 residues. CDR3 residues: CATSRGQGLFMREQYF. Here the CDR3 DNA reads TGTGCCACCAGCAGAGGACAGGGTTTGTTTATGCGCGAGCAGTACTTC.

The gene calls are TRBV28 and TRBJ1-1; the D gene is possibly TRBD1 (5 bases). This CDR3 is 14 amino acids long. Germline CDR1 is MDHEN and CDR2 is SYDVKM. V was pared by 7 bases and J by 1 base, with 13 bases between. In DNA form, the CDR3 reads TGTGCCAGCAATGACGGCGGACAGAACACTGAAGCTTTCTTT. This codes for CASNDGGQNTEAFF.

The chain is built from TRBV14 and TRBJ1-2, with a weak D call TRBD1 (5 bases). Germline lookup yields CDR1 SGHDN and CDR2 FVKESK. This CDR3 has 13 amino acids. V shed 3 bases and J shed 4 bases, with 9 bases lying between them. The DNA of the CDR3 is TGTGCCAGCAGCCAGGGGGTCCTCTATGGCTACACCTTC. Translating it yields CASSQGVLYGYTF.

The CDR3 DNA reads as TGTGCCAGCAGTTACTCGATGGGGTGGGATCAGCCCCAGCATTTT. Residues: CASSYSMGWDQPQHF. V usage is TRBV6-5 and J usage is TRBJ1-5; no firm D call. V lost 0 bases to trimming and J lost 5 bases, with 11 bases between them. The germline V gene encodes CDR1 MNHEY and CDR2 SVGAGI. The CDR3 consists of 15 residues.

The chain carries TRBV2 and TRBJ2-3, with D possibly being TRBD1 (6 bases). Trimming removed 6 bases from V and 2 bases from J, with 18 bases in between. Germline assignment: CDR1 SNHLY and CDR2 FYNNEI. The CDR3 has 16 residues. Here the CDR3 DNA reads TGTGCCAGCAGACGGACAGTTTTTGGTGACACAGATACGCAGTATTTT. Translation: CASRRTVFGDTDTQYF.

The V gene is TRBV30, the J gene TRBJ1-2; 7 nucleotides match TRBD1. The CDR3 consists of 15 residues. The J segment lost 8 bases and the V segment lost 4 bases, leaving 16 bases of the junction unmatched. Germline lookup yields CDR1 GTSNPN and CDR2 SVGIG (reference sequence). The CDR3 nucleotides are TGTGCCTGGATGATTACAGGGGTAGGATCTATGGGCTACACCTTC. The encoded protein is CAWMITGVGSMGYTF.

The genes are TRBV10-1 and TRBJ2-3, with TRBD2 matching over 9 bases. Germline values: CDR1 WNHNN, CDR2 SYGVQD (reference sequence). The CDR3 covers 16 residues. The trim removed 6 bases at V and 8 bases at J, leaving 15 bases unmatched. The CDR3 region has the DNA TGCGCCAGCAGCAAGATCCGTAGCGGGAGTATCGGTACGCAGTATTTT. As protein: CASSKIRSGSIGTQYF.

This chain connects TRBV7-8 to TRBJ2-7, with D maybe TRBD2 (8 bases). Germline values: CDR1 SGHVS, CDR2 FQNEAQ. CDR3 size: 16 residues. With 4 bases removed from V and 3 bases from J, the gap between germline ends came to 19 bases. For the CDR3, the DNA is TGTGCCAGCAGCTCGGGGGGGTGGGACAGAAACTACGAGCAGTACTTC. Translated, it gives CASSSGGWDRNYEQYF.

The rearrangement joins TRBV9 to TRBJ1-1; D unresolved. The germline CDR1 and CDR2 sequences are SGDLS and YYNGEE. The CDR3 loop spans 14 amino acids. Trimming took off 1 base at V and 11 bases at J, with 18 bases between the two ends. The CDR3 coding sequence is TGTGCCAGCAGCGTATATTCGGCCGGGGTGGAGGCTTTCTTT. Translation: CASSVYSAGVEAFF.

This clone has a single count. The chain combines TRBV27 with TRBJ1-6, with 7 bases identical to TRBD1. This CDR3 is built from 13 residues. The trim removed 5 bases at V and 10 bases at J, leaving 5 bases unmatched. Germline CDR1 is MNHEY and CDR2 is SMNVEV (reference sequence). The CDR3 loop is CASSSYRGSPLHF. The CDR3 nucleotides read TGTGCCAGCAGTAGCTACAGGGGATCACCCCTCCACTTT.

The J gene is TRBJ2-2, the V gene TRBV7-3, with 7 nucleotides matching TRBD1. This CDR3 is 15 amino acids long. Unmatched junction bases numbered 4, after V lost 4 bases and J lost 2 bases. Germline assignment: CDR1 SGHTA and CDR2 FQGTGA. In DNA form, the CDR3 reads TGTGCCAGCAGCTCGACAGGGTTTAACACCGGGGAGCTGTTTTTT. As protein: CASSSTGFNTGELFF. The variable domain in full, with the rest retrieved from reference TRBV7-3 and TRBJ2-2, is GAGVSQTPSNKVTEKGKYVELRCDPISGHTALYWYRQSLGQGPEFLIYFQGTGAADDSGLPNDRFFAVRPEGSVSTLKIQRTERGDSAVYLCASSSTGFNTGELFFGEGSRLTVL.

This clone was counted once. The chain combines TRBV11-3 with TRBJ2-1, with 10 bases fitting TRBD2. This CDR3 contains 16 residues. Germline V gene lookup returns CDR1 SGHNT and CDR2 YENEEA. Germline trimming cut 4 bases from V and 0 bases from J; bases unmatched to any gene: 3. In DNA form, the CDR3 reads TGTGCCAGCAGCTCTAGCGGGAGAGGCTCCTACAATGAGCAGTTCTTC. It specifies CASSSSGRGSYNEQFF.

On this clone: Other DNA variants within this sample encode the same CDR3. The chain links TRBV7-9 to TRBJ2-7; D gene ambiguous. Trimming took off 1 base at V and 1 base at J, with 11 bases between the two ends. This CDR3 spans 15 amino acids. CDR1 SEHNR and CDR2 FQNEAQ come from the germline V gene (reference sequence). The chain's CDR3 is CASSLVGRSSYEQYF. For the CDR3, the DNA is TGTGCCAGCAGCTTAGTAGGGCGGTCGTCCTACGAGCAGTACTTC.

This chain joins TRBV6-5 and TRBJ1-1; D call uncertain. The germline V gene encodes CDR1 MNHEY and CDR2 SVGAGI. The V gene lost 0 bases and the J gene lost 1 base, with 6 bases spanning the gap. The CDR3 contains 14 residues. The CDR3 is CASSYSYQNTEAFF. In DNA, the CDR3 is TGTGCCAGCAGTTACTCTTACCAGAACACTGAAGCTTTCTTT.

The chain joins TRBV27 to TRBJ1-6; possibly TRBD1 for D (6 bases). The CDR3 has 18 residues. CDR1 is MNHEY and CDR2 is SMNVEV in the germline V gene (reference sequence). V was cut by 6 bases and J by 0 bases, with 18 bases left in between. The CDR3 loop reads CASRSQGFFSSYNSPLHF. CDR3 in DNA: TGTGCCAGCAGGTCCCAGGGGTTTTTTAGCTCCTATAATTCACCCCTCCACTTT.

The chain combines TRBV2 with TRBJ2-5; D perhaps matches TRBD1 (6 bases). The CDR3 is 13 residues long. Germline lookup yields CDR1 SNHLY and CDR2 FYNNEI. V shed 6 bases and J shed 4 bases, with 12 bases lying between them. The CDR3 region has the DNA TGTGCCAGCAGAAGGACAGTCCCAGAGACCCAGTACTTC. This encodes CASRRTVPETQYF.

The gene calls are TRBV16 and TRBJ1-1; the D is unclear. V lost 0 bases, J lost 0 bases, and 5 bases lay in between. This CDR3 has 14 amino acids. Germline V gene sequence: CDR1 KGHSY, CDR2 FQNENV. The DNA for the CDR3 is TGTGCCAGCAGCCAATCCAGGATGAACACTGAAGCTTTCTTT. This gives the protein CASSQSRMNTEAFF.

The chain combines TRBV28 with TRBJ1-1; D possibly corresponds to TRBD1 (6 bases). The CDR3 is made up of 16 amino acids. In germline, CDR1 is MDHEN, CDR2 SYDVKM. V dropped 6 bases and J dropped 1 base, with 18 bases sitting between them. This CDR3 is CASRGSSLQGNTEAFF. The CDR3 DNA reads TGTGCCAGCAGGGGTTCTTCTTTACAGGGGAACACTGAAGCTTTCTTT. The whole variable domain, filled in from reference TRBV28 and TRBJ1-1, reads DVKVTQSSRYLVKRTGEKVFLECVQDMDHENMFWYRQDPGLGLRLIYFSYDVKMKEKGDIPEGYSVSREKKERFSLILESASTNQTSMYLCASRGSSLQGNTEAFFGQGTRLTVV.

The genes are TRBV2 and TRBJ1-1; maybe TRBD1 (6 bases). Germline V gene data show CDR1 as SNHLY and CDR2 as FYNNEI. The CDR3 totals 14 residues. V lost 5 bases and J 2 bases, leaving 12 bases between the germline ends. The CDR3 nucleotides are TGTGCCAGCAGTCCCAACAGGGACAACACTGAAGCTTTCTTT. As protein: CASSPNRDNTEAFF.

This rearrangement joins TRBV28 to TRBJ1-3, with D possibly TRBD1 on 6 matching bases. The CDR3 totals 15 residues. Trimming removed 6 bases from V and 8 bases from J, with 20 bases in between. Germline values: CDR1 MDHEN, CDR2 SYDVKM. The CDR3 spells CASSSLQGFVYTIYF. In DNA form, the CDR3 reads TGTGCCAGCAGCTCACTTCAGGGGTTTGTATACACCATATATTTT. Complete variable domain (other parts from reference TRBV28 and TRBJ1-3): DVKVTQSSRYLVKRTGEKVFLECVQDMDHENMFWYRQDPGLGLRLIYFSYDVKMKEKGDIPEGYSVSREKKERFSLILESASTNQTSMYLCASSSLQGFVYTIYFGEGSWLTVV.